This TCR beta chain was found in a study of OX40 agonist ivuxolimab in advanced cancers. For the study in its entirety: Ivuxolimab was an agonistic, fully human IgG2 monoclonal antibody directed against OX40 (CD134), a costimulatory receptor. Intravenous ivuxolimab was administered to patients every 2 weeks at six dose levels: 0.01, 0.1, 0.3, 1.5, 3 and 10 mg/kg. Of the roughly 51 patients in dose escalation, some 19 had hepatocellular carcinoma, about 15 had melanoma, 9 had renal cell carcinoma and 9 had head and neck cancer. In the dose-escalation cohort, 75% to 90% of patients were male, and the mean age was approximately 60 years with a range of roughly 20 to 79. Patients were allowed to have had prior anti-PD-1, anti-PD-L1 or anti-CTLA-4 therapy, and around two fifths of the dose-escalation patients had been treated with checkpoint inhibitors. Three dose-escalation patients achieved partial responses, one with hepatocellular carcinoma and two with cutaneous melanoma. Peripheral TCRbeta sequencing aimed to test whether ivuxolimab altered TCR sequence diversity and caused clonal T-cell expansion. The paper covers the monotherapy dose-escalation part of the phase I ivuxolimab trial, which included N of about 51 patients. Overall study outcomes, separate from this receptor: In the 0.1-3.0 mg/kg groups, partial responders had among the lowest normalized peripheral clonal expansion, particularly in CD8+ T cells. At doses of 0.1 to 3.0 mg/kg, clonal expansion of both CD4+ and CD8+ blood T cells was observed from baseline to week 6. Low levels of normalized T-cell clonal expansion were also seen in some nonresponding patients. After ivuxolimab, expanded clones were on average more numerous among CD8+ T cells than among CD4+ T cells. Which antigens the clonally expanded peripheral T cells were specific for was not determined.

For CDR1 and CDR2, the germline V gene lists MGHRA and YSYEKL. Including the terminal cysteine and phenylalanine, the CDR3 comprises 13 residues. Only the CDR3 portion is preserved as DNA: 39 bases, with reading frame beginning at the first base. V drops 1 base and J drops 5 bases, leaving 8 bases in between. Genomic DNA was extracted from sorted cells for sequencing of the TCRbeta CDR3 region. TCRbeta CDR3 regions were sequenced using the immunoSEQ Assay. TCRdb took this table from immuneACCESS and kept in-frame rearrangements with V and J called. Such tables lack part of the clones; where checked against another copy, unresolved V genes explain under half of the gap, and the rest is unexplained. A total of 55,000 or so clones appear in this sample, approximately 83% of them only once. Of the sample, 12% to 15% falls within the top ten clones. Patients with a history of autoimmune disease or receiving systemic immunosuppression were excluded from the trial. Peripheral blood for TCR sequencing was drawn from every dose cohort at baseline, at cycle 4 day 1 and at cycle 7 day 1. The samples were drawn from a first-in-human, open-label, multicenter phase I dose-escalation trial of ivuxolimab. Adults with locally advanced or metastatic melanoma, renal cell carcinoma, hepatocellular carcinoma or head and neck squamous cell carcinoma were enrolled in the trial. Before TCR sequencing, CD4+ T cells and CD8+ T cells were sorted from peripheral blood as separate populations.

On this clone itself: Its antigen remains unidentified. Per-nucleotide qualities are absent, and no much larger clonotype sits a single base away.

This TCR came from an adult with an advanced solid tumor such as melanoma, head and neck, liver or kidney cancer. This material consisted of CD4+ or CD8+ T cells sorted from blood, taken in a trial of the OX40 agonist ivuxolimab. Recombination joined TRBV4-1 with TRBJ2-5, and the D gene may be TRBD2, 6 bases matching. In nucleotide form, the sequence is TGCGCCAGCAGCCAAGCGGGGGTGGAGACCCAGTACTTC. The encoded protein is CASSQAGVETQYF.